Described below is a single T cell receptor beta chain sequence and its context. The sample comes from a study of blood T cell repertoires in COVID-19. About the research overall: In each case, the material was cDNA or gDNA derived from T cells, B-cell-depleted T cells, or PBMCs.

The V end lost 2 bases, the J end lost 4 bases, and 17 bases lay between the germline ends. Germline V gene data show CDR1 as SEHNR and CDR2 as FQNEAQ (reference sequence). The CDR3 totals 17 residues. As processed by the authors: Counts of nucleated cells, estimated from reference gene primer amplification, were obtained. Assay used: immunoSEQ multiplex PCR; TCRdb lists only in-frame clones, some missing. V and J calls and clone size come straight from that table; D and trimming were deduced from the DNA. The sample lists fewer than 300,000 clones, about 90% seen once, with 2% to 2.5% in the top ten.

V usage is TRBV7-9 and J usage is TRBJ2-2; D gene ambiguous. The sequenced sample was peripheral blood. The TCR was taken from a woman aged 45-65 years with acute or convalescent COVID-19. CDR3 sequence reads: CASSLSAITTFTGELFF. The CDR3 DNA is TGTGCCAGCAGCTTATCCGCTATCACTACCTTCACCGGGGAGCTGTTTTTT.